Each of the 7 T cell receptor beta chains below was sequenced from the same sample in a study of beta chain features in type 1 diabetes. Investigators reverse transcribed all isolated RNA, so they sequenced expressed TCRB transcripts. Sequencing was performed with immunoSEQ multiplex PCR; in TCRdb, only in-frame clones are kept and a portion is missing. The repertoire holds 350,000 to 450,000 clones, roughly 16% seen once, with under 0.02% in the top ten. Sequenced: naive CD4+ T cells from blood. The receptors come from a young woman in good health.

This chain joins TRBV6-5 and TRBJ1-2; D is unresolved. From germline, CDR1 is MNHEY and CDR2 SVGAGI. The CDR3 spans 13 residues. V was cut by 7 bases and J by 0 bases, with 9 bases left in between. The CDR3 here is CASTGYPNYGYTF. CDR3 DNA: TGTGCCAGCACGGGATATCCTAACTATGGCTACACCTTC.

V gene TRBV7-2 combines with J gene TRBJ2-5; D is possibly TRBD2 (6 bases). The CDR3 length is 18 residues. V gave up 2 bases and J gave up 5 bases, with 24 bases separating them. CDR1 is SGHTA, CDR2 FQGNSA, per germline. CDR3 region: CASSLNLGIQTRRETQYF. The DNA of the CDR3 is TGTGCCAGCAGCTTAAATCTGGGAATCCAGACTAGGAGGGAGACCCAGTACTTC. Together with reference TRBV7-2 and TRBJ2-5, the CDR3 gives the full variable domain: GAGVSQSPSNKVTEKGKDVELRCDPISGHTALYWYRQSLGQGLEFLIYFQGNSAPDKSGLPSDRFSAERTGGSVSTLTIQRTQQEDSAVYLCASSLNLGIQTRRETQYFGPGTRLLVL.

This clone turned up a few times. The chain employs TRBV28 and TRBJ2-6, with a tentative D call TRBD1 (6 bases). The CDR3 runs 16 residues. Germline CDR1 MDHEN, CDR2 SYDVKM. With 5 bases removed from V and 2 bases from J, the gap between germline ends came to 13 bases. CDR3 DNA: TGTGCCAGCAGTCTATACCCAGGGGCTGGGGCCAACGTCCTGACTTTC. Translating it yields CASSLYPGAGANVLTF.

This clone was recorded a few times. The J gene is TRBJ2-6, the V gene TRBV19; TRBD1 matches 7 bases. Germline V gene sequence: CDR1 LNHDA, CDR2 SQIVND (reference sequence). The CDR3 runs to 15 residues. J lost 2 bases, V lost 6 bases, and 4 bases had no gene match. Here the CDR3 reads CASRNTGAGANVLTF. The CDR3, as DNA: TGTGCCAGTAGAAATACAGGGGCTGGGGCCAACGTCCTGACTTTC. Looking up the rest from reference TRBV19 and TRBJ2-6 gives the full variable domain: DGGITQSPKYLFRKEGQNVTLSCEQNLNHDAMYWYRQDPGQGLRLIYYSQIVNDFQKGDIAEGYSVSREKKESFPLTVTSAQKNPTAFYLCASRNTGAGANVLTFGAGSRLTVL.

Only a few counts were recorded for this clone. The chain combines TRBV28 with TRBJ2-5, with D possibly being TRBD1 (6 bases). Germline V gives CDR1 MDHEN, CDR2 SYDVKM. This CDR3 is 14 amino acids long. V lost 7 bases, J lost 7 bases, and 19 bases lay in between. In DNA form, the CDR3 reads TGTGCCAGCACCCCCGGACAGCCGGGGAGGACCCAGTACTTC. Protein product: CASTPGQPGRTQYF. The full variable domain, rest sourced from reference TRBV28 and TRBJ2-5, is DVKVTQSSRYLVKRTGEKVFLECVQDMDHENMFWYRQDPGLGLRLIYFSYDVKMKEKGDIPEGYSVSREKKERFSLILESASTNQTSMYLCASTPGQPGRTQYFGPGTRLLVL.

In this sample, this clone turned up a few times. V is TRBV30 and J is TRBJ1-4; no firm D call. The CDR3 has 13 amino acids. Trimming left V 3 bases short and J 4 bases short, with 9 bases between. Germline loops: CDR1 GTSNPN, CDR2 SVGIG (reference sequence). The CDR3 is CAWRGGINEKLFF. In DNA, the CDR3 is TGTGCCTGGAGGGGAGGAATTAATGAAAAACTGTTTTTT.

The V gene is TRBV5-4, the J gene TRBJ2-7, with TRBD2 matching over 7 bases. The CDR3 has 14 amino acids. Germline V lookup: CDR1 SGHNT, CDR2 YYREEE (reference sequence). The V segment lost 0 bases and the J segment 5 bases; nucleotides outside the gene matches: 5. CDR3 nucleotide sequence: TGTGCCAGCAGCTTGGCCGGGGAGGGCCACGAGCAGTACTTC. The encoded protein is CASSLAGEGHEQYF.